This section outlines one T cell receptor (beta chain) sequence together with its context. Its antigen is unknown. The sample is drawn from a study of vaccination effects on CD4 cells after COVID-19. About the study: It was two doses of either the BNT162b2 or mRNA-1273 vaccine that participants received.

When around 10 days of culture had elapsed, CD4+ T cells were isolated. At days 3 and 7, half of the medium was exchanged for IL-2 medium. Clones were read by immunoSEQ multiplex PCR, and TCRdb kept only the in-frame ones, dropping some. The sample has fewer than 35,000 clones, around two thirds seen once. V lost 8 bases, J lost 4 bases, and 10 bases stayed unmatched. Germline loops: CDR1 SGHAT, CDR2 FQNNGV. The CDR3 is 15 residues long. The chain joins TRBV11-2 to TRBJ1-3; 8 bases agree with TRBD1. This TCR was sampled from a human donor who received a COVID-19 vaccine. The sequences come from CD4+ T cells from PBMCs cultured without peptide, collected before COVID-19 vaccination. DNA for the CDR3: TGTGCCAGCCGTACAATCAGGGGGCAAGGAAACACCATATATTTT. Translated, it gives CASRTIRGQGNTIYF.